This T cell receptor (beta chain) emerged from a study of blood T cell repertoires in COVID-19. Study details: T cells, B-cell-depleted T cells, or PBMCs provided the cDNA or gDNA that served as material.

In the source study's methods: Estimated nucleated cell counts came from reference gene primer amplification. The data were produced by immunoSEQ multiplex PCR, yet TCRdb's version contains in-frame clones alone and is incomplete. V and J calls and clone size are those listed in that table; D and trimming were worked out from the DNA. The sample includes some 100,000 clones, around 80% of them seen just once. This clone was seen a single time. From germline, CDR1 is LGHDT and CDR2 YNNKEL (reference sequence). The CDR3 runs 15 residues. J lost 4 bases, V lost 4 bases, and 5 bases had no gene match. This chain links TRBV3-1 (or the pseudogene TRBV3-2) with TRBJ2-7; 12 bases line up with TRBD1. The receptor was isolated from a man between 45 and 60 years old with active or convalescent COVID-19. Sample: peripheral blood. The CDR3 reads CASSRGTGGKYEQYF. For the CDR3, the DNA is TGTGCCAGCAGCCGAGGGACAGGGGGCAAGTACGAGCAGTACTTC.